A selection of T cell receptor beta chains follows, all from one sample in a study of early T cells in non-severe SARS-CoV-2 infection. Each CDR3 protein gets one entry after TCRdb re-called the 5' RACE reads with MiXCR. Among tens of thousands of distinct CDR3 sequences listed, 5% to 6.5% were seen once. Input material: whole blood. Receptors originate from an adult who was a healthcare worker with PCR-confirmed SARS-CoV-2 infection or an uninfected control (not recorded which). Each CDR3 is given with its conserved first and last residue. D genes are given only for firm matches. Size is stated for part of the rows, as once, few or many counts, or as a class when the clone is expanded.

CDR3nt | CDR3aa | d_gene | abundance | j_gene | v_gene
TGCGCCAGCAGCCAAGGCAGGGGCGGAGTGGATTCACCCCTCCACTTT | CASSQGRGGVDSPLHF | NA | many | TRBJ1-6 | TRBV4-3
TGTGCCAGCAGCCCAGACGTCAGTTTAGAAGCTTTCTTT | CASSPDVSLEAFF | NA | NA | TRBJ1-1 | TRBV7-2
TGTGCCAGTAGTATAGGAGGCTCTGGGGCCAACGTCCTGACTTTC | CASSIGGSGANVLTF | NA | many | TRBJ2-6 | TRBV19
TGTGCCAGCAGCTTACGATTAGTGTCGGTGGGTCGCACAGATACGCAGTATTTT | CASSLRLVSVGRTDTQYF | NA | many | TRBJ2-3 | TRBV7-9
TGCGCCAGCAGCCAAGACCGGGGGGCCCTCACAGATACGCAGTATTTT | CASSQDRGALTDTQYF | NA | many | TRBJ2-3 | TRBV4-3
TGTGCCAGCAGTTCTCCAGGGGGCAATCAGCCCCAGCATTTT | CASSSPGGNQPQHF | NA | NA | TRBJ1-5 | TRBV6-2/TRBV6-3
TGCGCCAGCAGTGAGGAAAGGACAGGGGTCACGGATACGCAGTATTTT | CASSEERTGVTDTQYF | TRBD1 | many | TRBJ2-3 | TRBV10-1
TGTGCCAGCAGCTTAGATCATGTCCTCGGACAGGAAGCTTTCTTT | CASSLDHVLGQEAFF | NA | many | TRBJ1-1 | TRBV11-2
TGTGCCAGCTCCCCGAGACAGGGGAACACTGAAGCTTTCTTT | CASSPRQGNTEAFF | TRBD1 | many | TRBJ1-1 | TRBV18
TGTGCCAGCGGGGACAGCGAGTTGACTGAAGCTTTCTTT | CASGDSELTEAFF | TRBD1 | NA | TRBJ1-1 | TRBV2
TGCGCCAGCAGTGCCAGGGGGCTTGGCTACAATGAGCAGTTCTTC | CASSARGLGYNEQFF | TRBD1 | NA | TRBJ2-1 | TRBV10-2
TGTGCCAGCAGTTTATTCCGACAGGGAAGAGCCAAAAACATTCAGTACTTC | CASSLFRQGRAKNIQYF | TRBD1 | many | TRBJ2-4 | TRBV28
TGTGCCAGCAGCTTCATATGGGCGAACAATGAGCAGTTCTTC | CASSFIWANNEQFF | NA | many | TRBJ2-1 | TRBV7-2
TGCGCCAGCAGCTTGAGAACAGGGGAGGCAACTAATGAAAAACTGTTTTTT | CASSLRTGEATNEKLFF | TRBD1 | many | TRBJ1-4 | TRBV5-1
TGTGCCAGCAGCCCCCGGACAGTTTACCAAGAGACCCAGTACTTC | CASSPRTVYQETQYF | NA | many | TRBJ2-5 | TRBV5-7
TGTGCCAGCAGCTTAGAGGACAGGGGCAATGAGCAGTTCTTC | CASSLEDRGNEQFF | TRBD1 | many | TRBJ2-1 | TRBV7-2
TGTGCCAGCAGCTTAGTTGCCAGTCACAATGAGCAGTTCTTC | CASSLVASHNEQFF | NA | few | TRBJ2-1 | TRBV7-9
TGTGCCAGCAGTCTCGCAGGGGCCTACAATCAGCCCCAGCATTTT | CASSLAGAYNQPQHF | NA | many | TRBJ1-5 | TRBV28
TGTGCCAGCAAGGGGCTCGTCAAATCACCCCTCCACTTT | CASKGLVKSPLHF | NA | once | TRBJ1-6 | TRBV2
TGCAGCGGGAGGACCTCGCGGACCCAGTACTTC | CSGRTSRTQYF | NA | few | TRBJ2-5 | TRBV29-1
TGTGCCAGCAGAACGACAGGGATCGATGGCTACACCTTC | CASRTTGIDGYTF | TRBD1 | many | TRBJ1-2 | TRBV6-5
TGTGCCAGCAGCTCGACAGGTTCTGGGGCCAACGTCCTGACTTTC | CASSSTGSGANVLTF | NA | few | TRBJ2-6 | TRBV7-6
TGTGCCAGCAGCTTAGTCAGGACAGCTTCTAAAGCTTTCTTT | CASSLVRTASKAFF | NA | many | TRBJ1-1 | TRBV7-9
TGCAGTGCTAGAATGGGGCGAAACACTGAAGCTTTCTTT | CSARMGRNTEAFF | NA | many | TRBJ1-1 | TRBV20-1
TGTGCCAGCAGCTTAGATTTGAGGACTAGTCAGATCGAGCAGTACTTC | CASSLDLRTSQIEQYF | TRBD2 | many | TRBJ2-7 | TRBV11-2
TGCAGTGCTCAGCGGATAAGCACAGATACGCAGTATTTT | CSAQRISTDTQYF | NA | many | TRBJ2-3 | TRBV20-1
TGCGCCAGCAGCTTGTCGTCGACAGGGGAGAATTCACCCCTCCACTTT | CASSLSSTGENSPLHF | TRBD1 | many | TRBJ1-6 | TRBV5-1
TGTGCCAGCAGATACAACGTACTAGCGGGGGATGAGCAGTTCTTC | CASRYNVLAGDEQFF | TRBD2 | many | TRBJ2-1 | TRBV7-2
TGTGCCAGCAGCGTCACAGGCAATCAGCCCCAGCATTTT | CASSVTGNQPQHF | NA | many | TRBJ1-5 | TRBV7-9